This T cell receptor (beta chain) was captured in a study of cytomegalovirus exposure and HLA in healthy donors. On the study more broadly: Among the roughly 400 genotyped donors, about 81% were placed in the Caucasian-associated ancestry cluster. The study's findings and limits: At a 0.05 false discovery rate, a later analysis found approximately 17,000 TCR beta sequences to be associated with HLA alleles.

Germline values: CDR1 SNHLY, CDR2 FYNNEI. This CDR3 spans 14 amino acids. With 6 bases clipped from V and 9 bases from J, the junction kept 6 bases outside the gene matches. PCR involved 60 Vbeta and 13 Jbeta primers. TCRdb keeps only in-frame clones here, not all; method: immunoSEQ multiplex PCR. The sample consists of more than 100,000 clones, approximately 71% of them appearing once. In its sample, this clone was seen a few times. Its antigen is not identified. The TCR sequence derives from a woman aged 55-69 years in good health and CMV-seronegative. Sample: PBMCs. The chain recombines TRBV2 with TRBJ1-6; 9 bases map to TRBD1. The CDR3 coding sequence is TGTGCCAGCAGCGGGACAGGGTGGGGTTCACCCCTCCACTTT. Translating gives CASSGTGWGSPLHF. Full variable domain (remainder filled in from reference TRBV2 and TRBJ1-6): EPEVTQTPSHQVTQMGQEVILRCVPISNHLYFYWYRQILGQKVEFLVSFYNNEISEKSEIFDDQFSVERPDGSNFTLKIRSTKLEDSAMYFCASSGTGWGSPLHFGNGTRLTVT.